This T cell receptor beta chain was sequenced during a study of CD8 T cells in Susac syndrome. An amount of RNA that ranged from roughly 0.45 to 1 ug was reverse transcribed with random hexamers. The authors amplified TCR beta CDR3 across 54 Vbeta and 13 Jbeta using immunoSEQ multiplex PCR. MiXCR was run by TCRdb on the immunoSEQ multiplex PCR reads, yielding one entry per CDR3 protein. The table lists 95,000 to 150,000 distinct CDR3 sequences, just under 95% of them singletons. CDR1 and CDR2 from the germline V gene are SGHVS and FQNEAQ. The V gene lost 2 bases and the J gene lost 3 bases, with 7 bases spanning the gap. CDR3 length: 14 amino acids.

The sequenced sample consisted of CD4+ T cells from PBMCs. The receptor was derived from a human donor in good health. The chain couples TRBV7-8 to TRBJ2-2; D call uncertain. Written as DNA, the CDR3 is TGTGCCAGCAGCTTAATAAGTTACACCGGGGAGCTGTTTTTT. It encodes CASSLISYTGELFF.